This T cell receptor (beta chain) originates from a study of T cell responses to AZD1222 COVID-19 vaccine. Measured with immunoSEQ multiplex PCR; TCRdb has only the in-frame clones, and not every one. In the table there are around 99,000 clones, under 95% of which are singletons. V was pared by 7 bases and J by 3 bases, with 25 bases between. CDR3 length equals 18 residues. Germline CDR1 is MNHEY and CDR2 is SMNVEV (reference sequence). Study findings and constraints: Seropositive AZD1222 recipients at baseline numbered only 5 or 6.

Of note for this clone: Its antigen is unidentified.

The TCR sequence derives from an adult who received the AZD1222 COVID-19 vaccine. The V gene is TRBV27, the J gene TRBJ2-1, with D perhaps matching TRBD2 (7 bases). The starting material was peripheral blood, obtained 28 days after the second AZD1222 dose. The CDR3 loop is CASMLGAGARPVYNEQFF. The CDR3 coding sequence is TGTGCCAGCATGCTGGGGGCGGGAGCCCGTCCGGTCTACAATGAGCAGTTCTTC.